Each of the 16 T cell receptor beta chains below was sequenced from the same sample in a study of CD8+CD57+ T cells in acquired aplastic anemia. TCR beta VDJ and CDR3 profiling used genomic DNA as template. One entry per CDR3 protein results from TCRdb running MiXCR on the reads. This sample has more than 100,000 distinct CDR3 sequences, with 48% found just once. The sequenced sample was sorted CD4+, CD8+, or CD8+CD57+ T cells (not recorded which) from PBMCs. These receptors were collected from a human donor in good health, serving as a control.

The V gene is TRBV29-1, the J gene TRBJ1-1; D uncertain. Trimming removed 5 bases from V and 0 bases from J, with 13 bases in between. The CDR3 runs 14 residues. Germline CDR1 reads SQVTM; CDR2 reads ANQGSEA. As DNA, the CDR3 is TGCAGCGTTAAGTTAGGTAGTTTGAACACTGAAGCTTTCTTT. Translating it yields CSVKLGSLNTEAFF.

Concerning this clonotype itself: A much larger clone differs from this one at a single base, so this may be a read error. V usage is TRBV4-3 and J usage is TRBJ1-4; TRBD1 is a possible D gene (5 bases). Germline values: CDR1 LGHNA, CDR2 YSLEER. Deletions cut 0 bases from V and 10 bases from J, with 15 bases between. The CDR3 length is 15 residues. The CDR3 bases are TGCGCCAGCAGCCAAGATTTCGGGGGTAGGGGAAAACTGTTTTTT. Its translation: CASSQDFGGRGKLFF.

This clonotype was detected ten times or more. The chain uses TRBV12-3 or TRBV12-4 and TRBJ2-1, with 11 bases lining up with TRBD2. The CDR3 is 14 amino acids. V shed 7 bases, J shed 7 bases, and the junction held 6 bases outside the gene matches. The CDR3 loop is CASILSGGANEQFF. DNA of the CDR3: TGTGCCAGCATCCTTAGCGGGGGGGCTAATGAGCAGTTCTTC.

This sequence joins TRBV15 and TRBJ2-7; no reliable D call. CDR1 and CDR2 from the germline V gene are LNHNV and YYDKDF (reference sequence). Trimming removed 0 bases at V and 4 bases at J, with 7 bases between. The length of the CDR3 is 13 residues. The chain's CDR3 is CATSRDWGYEQYF. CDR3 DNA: TGTGCCACCAGCAGAGATTGGGGTTACGAGCAGTACTTC.

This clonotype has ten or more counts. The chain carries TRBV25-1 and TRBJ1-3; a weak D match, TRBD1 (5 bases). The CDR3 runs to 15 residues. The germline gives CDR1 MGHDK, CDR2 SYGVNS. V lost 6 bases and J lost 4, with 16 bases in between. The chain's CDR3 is CASSDYHRGGNTIYF. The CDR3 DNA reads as TGTGCCAGCAGCGACTACCACCGGGGGGGAAACACCATATATTTT. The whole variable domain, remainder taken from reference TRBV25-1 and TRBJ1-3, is EADIYQTPRYLVIGTGKKITLECSQTMGHDKMYWYQQDPGMELHLIHYSYGVNSTEKGDLSSESTVSRIRTEHFPLTLESARPSHTSQYLCASSDYHRGGNTIYFGEGSWLTVV.

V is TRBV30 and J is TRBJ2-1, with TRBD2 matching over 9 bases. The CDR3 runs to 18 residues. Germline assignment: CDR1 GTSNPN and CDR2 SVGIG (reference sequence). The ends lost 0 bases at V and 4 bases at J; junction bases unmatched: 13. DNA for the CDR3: TGTGCCTGGAGTGTAATAAGAGTAGCGGGGGCCATTTACAATGAGCAGTTCTTC. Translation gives CAWSVIRVAGAIYNEQFF.

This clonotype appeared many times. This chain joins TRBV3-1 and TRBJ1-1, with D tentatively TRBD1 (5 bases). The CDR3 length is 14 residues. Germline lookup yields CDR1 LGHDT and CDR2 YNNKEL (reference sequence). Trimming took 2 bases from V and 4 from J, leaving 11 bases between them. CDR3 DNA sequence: TGTGCCAGCAGCCAATCTTTCGGGGGCACTGAAGCTTTCTTT. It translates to CASSQSFGGTEAFF.

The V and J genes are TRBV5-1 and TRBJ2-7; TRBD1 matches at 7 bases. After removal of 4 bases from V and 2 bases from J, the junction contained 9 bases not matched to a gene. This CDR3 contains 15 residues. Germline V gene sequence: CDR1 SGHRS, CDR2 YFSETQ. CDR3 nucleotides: TGCGCCAGCAGCGCACCTGGCAGGGGGACCTACGAGCAGTACTTC. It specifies CASSAPGRGTYEQYF.

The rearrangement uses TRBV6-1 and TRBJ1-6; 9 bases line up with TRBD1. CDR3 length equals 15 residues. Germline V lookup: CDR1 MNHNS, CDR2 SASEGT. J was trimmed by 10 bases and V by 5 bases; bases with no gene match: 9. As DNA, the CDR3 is TGTGCCAGCAGTAATACGGGACAGGGTGAATCACCCCTCCACTTT. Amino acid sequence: CASSNTGQGESPLHF.

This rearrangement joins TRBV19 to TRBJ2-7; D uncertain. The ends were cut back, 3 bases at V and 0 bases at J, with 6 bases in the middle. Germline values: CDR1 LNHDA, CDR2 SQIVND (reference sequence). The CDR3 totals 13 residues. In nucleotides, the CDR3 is TGTGCCAGTAGTATCGCAGACTCCTACGAGCAGTACTTC. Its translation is CASSIADSYEQYF.

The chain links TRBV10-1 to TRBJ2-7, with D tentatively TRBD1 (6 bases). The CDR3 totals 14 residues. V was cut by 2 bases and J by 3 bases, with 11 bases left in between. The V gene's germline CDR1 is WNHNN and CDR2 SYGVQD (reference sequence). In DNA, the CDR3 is TGCGCCAGCAGTGAGGCAACAGGGTACTACGAGCAGTACTTC. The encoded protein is CASSEATGYYEQYF.

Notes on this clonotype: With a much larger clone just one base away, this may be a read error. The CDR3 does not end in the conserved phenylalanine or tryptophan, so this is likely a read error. CDR3 protein: CAWNPLSSYNSPLHS. CDR3 nucleotide sequence: TGTGCCTGGAACCCCCTAAGCTCCTATAATTCACCCCTCCACTCT. The chain carries TRBV19 and TRBJ1-6, with unresolved D. Trimming stripped 11 bases from V and 0 bases from J, with 14 bases between. The CDR3 totals 15 residues. From germline, CDR1 is LNHDA and CDR2 SQIVND (reference sequence).

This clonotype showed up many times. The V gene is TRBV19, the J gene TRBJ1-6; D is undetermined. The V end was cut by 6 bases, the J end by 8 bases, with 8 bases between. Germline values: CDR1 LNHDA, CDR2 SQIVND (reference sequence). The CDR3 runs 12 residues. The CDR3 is CASRTEYSPLHF. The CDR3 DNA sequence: TGTGCCAGTAGAACAGAATATTCACCCCTCCACTTT.

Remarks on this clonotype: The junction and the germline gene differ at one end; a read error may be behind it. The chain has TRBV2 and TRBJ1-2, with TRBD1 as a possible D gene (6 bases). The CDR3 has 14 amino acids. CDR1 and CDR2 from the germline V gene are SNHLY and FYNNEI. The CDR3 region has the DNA TGTCCCAGCGGTGACTGGGACACCCGTTATGGCTACACCTTC. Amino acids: CPSGDWDTRYGYTF.

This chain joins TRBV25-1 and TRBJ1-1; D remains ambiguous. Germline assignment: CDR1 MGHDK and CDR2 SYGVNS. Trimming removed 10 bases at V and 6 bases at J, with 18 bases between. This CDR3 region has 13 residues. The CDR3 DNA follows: TGTGCCACTAACGGAGGGAGTAACGCTGAAGCTTTCTTT. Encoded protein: CATNGGSNAEAFF.

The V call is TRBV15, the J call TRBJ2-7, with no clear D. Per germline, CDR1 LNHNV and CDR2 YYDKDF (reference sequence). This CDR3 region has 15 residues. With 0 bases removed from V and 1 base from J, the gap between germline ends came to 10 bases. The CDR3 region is CATSRERDESYEQYF. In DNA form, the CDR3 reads TGTGCCACCAGCAGAGAAAGGGATGAATCCTACGAGCAGTACTTC.